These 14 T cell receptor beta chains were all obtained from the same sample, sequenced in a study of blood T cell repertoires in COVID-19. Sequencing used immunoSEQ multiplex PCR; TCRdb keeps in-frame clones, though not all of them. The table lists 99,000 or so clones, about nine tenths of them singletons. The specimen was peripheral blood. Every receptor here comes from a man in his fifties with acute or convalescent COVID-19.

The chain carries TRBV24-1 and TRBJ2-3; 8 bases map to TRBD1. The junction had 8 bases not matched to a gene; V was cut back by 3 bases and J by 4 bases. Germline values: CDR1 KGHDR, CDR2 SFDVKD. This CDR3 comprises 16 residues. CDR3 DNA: TGTGCCACCAGTGATACCGGACAGGGTCTCGCAGATACGCAGTATTTT. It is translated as CATSDTGQGLADTQYF.

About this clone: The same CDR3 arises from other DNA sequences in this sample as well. Here the CDR3 DNA reads TGTGCCAGCAGCCACACTAGCGGGAGAGGTACCGGGGAGCTGTTTTTT. Protein product: CASSHTSGRGTGELFF. The rearrangement joins TRBV3-1 (or the pseudogene TRBV3-2) to TRBJ2-2; 11 bases agree with TRBD2. CDR3 length equals 16 residues. The junction had 5 bases not matched to a gene; V was cut back by 3 bases and J by 5 bases. Germline CDR1 and CDR2: LGHDT and YNNKEL (reference sequence).

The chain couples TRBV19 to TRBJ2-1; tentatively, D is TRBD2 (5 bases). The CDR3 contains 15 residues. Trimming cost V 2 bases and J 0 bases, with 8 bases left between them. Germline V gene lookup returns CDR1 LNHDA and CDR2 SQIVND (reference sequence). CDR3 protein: CASSIMGSSYNEQFF. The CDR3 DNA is TGTGCCAGTAGTATAATGGGGAGCTCCTACAATGAGCAGTTCTTC.

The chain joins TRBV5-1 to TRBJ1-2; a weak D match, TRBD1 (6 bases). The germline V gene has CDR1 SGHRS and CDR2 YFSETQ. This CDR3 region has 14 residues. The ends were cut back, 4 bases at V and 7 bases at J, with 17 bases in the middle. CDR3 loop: CASSTTGYDGGYTF. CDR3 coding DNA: TGCGCCAGCAGCACTACAGGGTACGACGGTGGCTACACCTTC.

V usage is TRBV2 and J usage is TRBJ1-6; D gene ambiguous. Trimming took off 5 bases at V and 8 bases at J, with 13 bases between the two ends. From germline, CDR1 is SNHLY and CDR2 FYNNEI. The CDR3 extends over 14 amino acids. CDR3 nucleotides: TGTGCCAGCAGTTTACGCGGTCGGCATTCACCCCTCCACTTT. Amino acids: CASSLRGRHSPLHF.

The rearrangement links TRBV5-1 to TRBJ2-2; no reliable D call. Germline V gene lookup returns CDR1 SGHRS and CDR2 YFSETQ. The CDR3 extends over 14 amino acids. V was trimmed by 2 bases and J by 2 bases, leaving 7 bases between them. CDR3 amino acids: CASSFLTNTGELFF. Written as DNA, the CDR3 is TGCGCCAGCAGCTTTCTGACTAACACCGGGGAGCTGTTTTTT.

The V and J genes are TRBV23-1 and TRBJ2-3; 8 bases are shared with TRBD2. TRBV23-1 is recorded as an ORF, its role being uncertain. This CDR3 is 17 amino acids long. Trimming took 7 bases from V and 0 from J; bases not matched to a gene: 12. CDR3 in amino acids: CASNREGTPSSTDTQYF. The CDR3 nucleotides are TGCGCCAGCAATCGGGAGGGGACCCCTTCTAGCACAGATACGCAGTATTTT.

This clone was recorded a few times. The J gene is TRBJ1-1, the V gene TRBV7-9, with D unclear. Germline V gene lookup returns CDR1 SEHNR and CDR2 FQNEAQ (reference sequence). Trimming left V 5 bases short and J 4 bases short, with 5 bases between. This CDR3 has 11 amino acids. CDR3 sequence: CASSLSTEAFF. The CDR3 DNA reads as TGTGCCAGCAGCCTGTCCACTGAAGCTTTCTTT.

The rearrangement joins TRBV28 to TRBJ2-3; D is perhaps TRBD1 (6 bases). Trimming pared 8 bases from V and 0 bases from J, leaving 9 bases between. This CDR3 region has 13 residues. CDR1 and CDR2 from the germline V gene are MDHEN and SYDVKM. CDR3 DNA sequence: TGTGCCAGCGCCAGGGGAAGCACAGATACGCAGTATTTT. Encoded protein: CASARGSTDTQYF.

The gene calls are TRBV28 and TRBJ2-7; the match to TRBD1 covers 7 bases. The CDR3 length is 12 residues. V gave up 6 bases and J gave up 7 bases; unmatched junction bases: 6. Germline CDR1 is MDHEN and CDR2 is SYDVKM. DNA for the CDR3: TGTGCCAGCAGGCAGACAGGGAAAGAGCAGTACTTC. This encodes CASRQTGKEQYF.

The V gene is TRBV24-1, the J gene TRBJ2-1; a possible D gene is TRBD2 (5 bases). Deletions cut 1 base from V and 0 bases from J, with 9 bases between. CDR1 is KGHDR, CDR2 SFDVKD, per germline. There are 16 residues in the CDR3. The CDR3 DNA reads TGTGCCACCAGTGATTTCGCTAGCAACTCCTACAATGAGCAGTTCTTC. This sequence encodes CATSDFASNSYNEQFF.

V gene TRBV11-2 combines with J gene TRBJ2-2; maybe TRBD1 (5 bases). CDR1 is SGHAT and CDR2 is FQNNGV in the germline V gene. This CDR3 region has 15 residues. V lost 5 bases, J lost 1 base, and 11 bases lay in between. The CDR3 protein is CASSTNTGNTGELFF. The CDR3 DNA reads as TGTGCCAGCAGCACCAACACAGGGAACACCGGGGAGCTGTTTTTT.

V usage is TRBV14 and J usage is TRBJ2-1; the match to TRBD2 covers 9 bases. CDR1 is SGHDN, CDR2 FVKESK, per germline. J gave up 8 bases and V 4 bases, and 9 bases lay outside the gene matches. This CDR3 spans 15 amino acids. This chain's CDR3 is CASSPLGGRAYEQFF. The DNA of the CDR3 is TGTGCCAGCAGCCCACTAGGCGGGAGGGCCTATGAGCAGTTCTTC.

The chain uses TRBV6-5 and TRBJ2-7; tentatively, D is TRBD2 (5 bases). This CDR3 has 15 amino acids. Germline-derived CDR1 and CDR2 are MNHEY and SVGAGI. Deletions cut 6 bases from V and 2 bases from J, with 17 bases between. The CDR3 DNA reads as TGTGCCAGCAGCCTCACGACGGGGAACACCTACGAGCAGTACTTC. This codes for CASSLTTGNTYEQYF.